The 3 T cell receptor beta chains below all came from one sample that was sequenced in a study of cytomegalovirus exposure and HLA in healthy donors. PCR primers comprised 60 Vbeta and 13 Jbeta primers. TCRdb keeps only in-frame clones here, not all; method: immunoSEQ multiplex PCR. This repertoire shows roughly 200,000 clones, roughly 90% found once; its top ten account for around 0.99%. The sample comprised PBMCs. The receptors originated from a boy aged 2 to 10 in good health and CMV-seronegative.

Only one count was recorded for this clone. This chain connects TRBV15 to TRBJ2-3; no clear D. The CDR3 spans 16 residues. Germline CDR1 reads LNHNV; CDR2 reads YYDKDF (reference sequence). The V end lost 1 base, the J end lost 2 bases, and 13 bases lay between the germline ends. Here the CDR3 DNA reads TGTGCCACCAGCAGAGGTATGACTTCACTCACAGATACGCAGTATTTT. It codes for CATSRGMTSLTDTQYF.

The J gene is TRBJ2-3, the V gene TRBV27; 14 bases match TRBD2. The CDR3 has 19 amino acids. Germline CDR1 and CDR2: MNHEY and SMNVEV (reference sequence). With V trimmed by 5 bases and J by 1 base, 11 bases remained unmatched. CDR3 loop: CASSSWTSGGTGGTDTQYF. The CDR3 nucleotides are TGTGCCAGCAGTAGTTGGACTAGCGGGGGGACCGGAGGCACAGATACGCAGTATTTT.

The chain couples TRBV6-6 to TRBJ1-1; D is uncertain. CDR3 size: 10 residues. CDR1 is MNHNY and CDR2 is SVGAGI in the germline V gene (reference sequence). The CDR3 sequence: CASGRPEAFF. The CDR3 DNA reads TGTGCTAGCGGCAGGCCTGAAGCTTTCTTT.